This is a list of T cell receptor beta chains from one sample in a study of vaccination and CD4 T cells after COVID-19. Their antigen targets remain unknown. One entry per CDR3 protein results from TCRdb running MiXCR on the PCR reads. The data contain more than 9,000 distinct CDR3 sequences, approximately 60% of them singletons. Sequencing input: CD4+ T cells from blood, cultured in vitro. These receptors came from a human donor who had recovered from COVID-19. Both conserved end residues are trimmed from each CDR3.

J gene | V gene | CDR3 protein
TRBJ2-7 | TRBV2 | ASTVENEQY
TRBJ2-3 | TRBV6-1 | ASSLSGGGGTDTQY
TRBJ1-1 | TRBV27 | ASSLRGGSPNTEAF
TRBJ2-7 | TRBV7-9 | ASSGGGTVWEQY
TRBJ2-4 | TRBV6-1 | ASSELTQNLAKNIQY
TRBJ2-1 | TRBV18 | ASSPEVGGSYNEQF
TRBJ1-3 | TRBV7-2 | ASSLVRGVSGNTVY
TRBJ1-5 | TRBV4-1 | ASSQDWDGPSTYSNQPQH
TRBJ1-5 | TRBV12-3/TRBV12-4 | ASSVSYNQPQH
TRBJ2-7 | TRBV7-2 | ASSLMGSYEQY
TRBJ1-3 | TRBV7-2 | ASREGMPGLHGNTIY
TRBJ1-3 | TRBV6-1 | ASRSSGNTIY
TRBJ2-7 | TRBV10-2 | ASQIIAGVEYEQY
TRBJ2-2 | TRBV7-9 | ASSSSGGAGGELF
TRBJ2-3 | TRBV10-3 | ATRDRLSTDTQY
TRBJ2-2 | TRBV11-3 | ASSSGLNTGELF
TRBJ1-1 | TRBV7-2 | ASSDRALSTEAF
TRBJ2-2 | TRBV6-1 | AGGRAAGELF
TRBJ2-7 | TRBV20-1 | SAKGGVLKQY
TRBJ1-1 | TRBV7-9 | ASSLPGTAEAF
TRBJ1-6 | TRBV10-3 | AISVSSTVGSPLH
TRBJ1-2 | TRBV7-2 | ASSLDNNYGYT
TRBJ1-5 | TRBV10-1 | ASSESSPAAGDHQPQH
TRBJ1-2 | TRBV9 | ASSPWGGHGYT
TRBJ2-5 | TRBV19 | ASSSPGLAGVGETQY
TRBJ1-2 | TRBV2 | ASWGQRYGYT
TRBJ2-2 | TRBV6-5 | ASSYALRGRGTGELF
TRBJ1-2 | TRBV5-6 | ASSSGGLQPRGYT
TRBJ2-2 | TRBV28 | ASSPLDRNTGELF
TRBJ1-5 | TRBV7-2 | ASSLATGLNEPQH